Reported below is one TCR beta chain. This specimen belongs to a study of long-term antiretroviral therapy in people with HIV. Survey-level resolution applied to immunoSEQ assay v3.0. Libraries were prepared by immunoSEQ multiplex PCR; TCRdb keeps only in-frame clonotypes and omits some of them. The sample holds around 30,000 clones; approximately 78% are singletons and the top ten take roughly 8.8%. V lost 2 bases, J lost 4 bases, and 4 bases stayed unmatched. The length of the CDR3 is 14 residues. CDR1 is ENHRY, CDR2 SYGVKD, per germline. Sample: unsorted PBMCs, taken 1.5 years before starting antiretroviral therapy. The sequence was obtained from a man between 18 and 35 years old with HIV. V gene TRBV10-3 combines with J gene TRBJ2-7; 8 bases line up with TRBD1. CDR3 amino acids: CAISEPGGVYEQYF. DNA of the CDR3: TGTGCCATCAGTGAGCCAGGGGGCGTTTACGAGCAGTACTTC.